This section outlines one T cell receptor beta chain sequence together with its context. The target of this receptor is not known. No per-base quality is available; no much larger clone lies one base away. In the paper's terms, the time point label means: pretreatment peripheral blood. The cohort included 25 to 35 patients with locally advanced or metastatic urothelial carcinoma who were treated at Memorial Sloan Kettering on a trial protocol. Peripheral blood mononuclear cells were collected pretreatment and during treatment, with between 1 and 8 total time points obtained per patient. The Qiagen DNeasy Blood extraction kit was used to purify genomic DNA from total PBMCs and from tumor samples. PBMCs were collected pretreatment and during treatment, and were isolated and stored as previously described. This sample is drawn from a study of PD-L1 blockade in urothelial cancer (dated by TCRdb to between 2016 and 2019). A note on the overall study: Every patient began therapy in the mid-2010s and was given atezolizumab 1,200 mg intravenously every 3 weeks. About 90% of the roughly 30 patients were identified as males with urothelial cancer of bladder origin, and a prior smoking history was reported by 18 of 29 patients. Patients had an ECOG performance status of 0 or 1 and had received between 0 and 3 prior chemotherapy regimens. Blood samples were analyzed 3 weeks after the start of treatment (second dose) and 6 weeks after the start of treatment. Blood samples yielded a median of 141,255 T cells and more than 80,000 unique TCRs, with median clonality approximately 0.08. Somatic, immune and clinical correlates of response to PD-L1 blockade with atezolizumab in urothelial cancer were the focus of an exploratory multi-omic analysis. Pretreatment tumor samples, along with matched peripheral blood collected serially before and after atezolizumab treatment, underwent TCR sequencing. Durable clinical benefit was defined as progression-free survival longer than 6 months, and TCR features were also tested against progression-free and overall survival. In the same patients, pretreatment tumors underwent whole exome sequencing and RNA sequencing in addition to TCR sequencing. Under ten patients reached durable clinical benefit, while around 19 patients did not. Over 28 patients had pretreatment blood TCR-seq, roughly 25 had at least one posttreatment blood collection, and roughly 25 had tumor TCR-seq.

CDR1 SQVTM and CDR2 ANQGSEA were looked up in the germline V gene. Spanning cysteine to phenylalanine, the CDR3 consists of 16 amino acids. Kept here is only the CDR3 DNA, which spans 48 bases and is read in frame from base 1. The germline V end is reduced by 3 bases and the J end by 2 bases; junction bases left unmatched: 11. Here is what the overall study found, with its caveats: Because the sample size was small (n ≈ 29) and many exploratory analyses were performed, the results are intended to be hypothesis-generating. Improved progression-free and overall survival was associated with having pretreatment peripheral blood TCR clonality below the median. Among patients with durable benefit, tumor-associated TCR clones showed greater expansion in peripheral blood 3 weeks after treatment started (n ≈ 20, p = 0.022).

Synthetic TCR analog templates were spiked into each PCR so that absolute template abundance could be estimated from read counts. TCRbeta CDR3 regions were amplified from genomic DNA with bias-controlled V and J gene primers using the immunoSEQ assay. Sequencing of rearranged TCRbeta segments was done at approximately 20X coverage. Per the source publication's procedure: Sequencing errors were corrected by clustering and CDR3s were annotated against IMGT to assign V, D and J genes. Only productive TCRbeta rearrangements were used in downstream analyses, excluding out-of-frame or stop-codon sequences. Clonality was calculated as one minus the Shannon entropy normalized by the log of the number of unique productive sequences. Clones differing between time points or between blood and tumor were identified using Fisher's exact test with Benjamini-Hochberg correction, with an adjusted p below 0.01 applied as the threshold. TCRdb holds this immuneACCESS table with in-frame rearrangements only. Some clones are missing; in checked studies, unresolved V genes explain under half, and the rest has no known cause. V and J calls and clone size follow that table, whereas D and trimming were derived from the DNA. The sample includes fewer than 60,000 clones, with approximately 84% observed a single time. The ten largest clones take up 1% to 1.5% of the sample.

Recombination connected TRBV29-1 to TRBJ1-2; TRBD1 fits 8 bases in the junction. This receptor was identified in a man aged 50-60 years with urothelial cancer. Material: PBMCs, obtained around atezolizumab (anti-PD-L1) treatment. The CDR3 in this case is CSVDGSAGGTNYGYTF. The base sequence is TGCAGCGTTGACGGTTCGGCAGGGGGCACGAACTATGGCTACACCTTC.